Listed here are 26 T cell receptor beta chains from one sample, sequenced in a study of shared clonotypes between healthy human individuals. The assay was immunoSEQ multiplex PCR, and TCRdb's table has in-frame clones only and misses some. Among 1.6 million or so clones listed, around 98.5% were seen once. The source material was naive CD4+ T cells sorted from blood. Subset given: CD45RA+ positively selected. Source of these receptors: a man under 40 in good health.

The chain combines TRBV7-6 with TRBJ2-2; D is unresolved. V was clipped by 5 bases and J by 4 bases, with 5 bases between them. CDR1 and CDR2 (germline): SGHVS, FNYEAQ. The CDR3 is 12 amino acids. The CDR3 DNA is TGTGCCAGCAGCGGGTTCACCGGGGAGCTGTTTTTT. Its translation is CASSGFTGELFF. The complete variable domain, with remaining parts taken from reference TRBV7-6 and TRBJ2-2, reads GAGVSQSPRYKVTKRGQDVALRCDPISGHVSLYWYRQALGQGPEFLTYFNYEAQQDKSGLPNDRFSAERPEGSISTLTIQRTEQRDSAMYRCASSGFTGELFFGEGSRLTVL.

V and J are TRBV5-6 and TRBJ1-1; D unresolved. This CDR3 has 13 residues. Per germline, CDR1 SGHDT and CDR2 YYEEEE. Trimming removed 4 bases from V and 3 bases from J, with 10 bases in between. The CDR3 sequence: CASSREFDTEAFF. Here the CDR3 DNA reads TGTGCCAGCAGCCGGGAGTTTGACACTGAAGCTTTCTTT.

This sequence joins TRBV6-1 and TRBJ2-5; D is unclear. Deletions cut 1 base from V and 4 bases from J, with 10 bases between. Germline values: CDR1 MNHNS, CDR2 SASEGT. The CDR3 spans 14 residues. This CDR3 is CASSEGVAGETQYF. The CDR3 bases are TGTGCCAGCAGTGAAGGTGTAGCAGGAGAGACCCAGTACTTC.

The chain combines TRBV10-3 with TRBJ1-2; D gene ambiguous. CDR1 is ENHRY, CDR2 SYGVKD, per germline. The V end was cut by 7 bases, the J end by 8 bases, with 17 bases between. The CDR3 sequence is 13 residues long. The CDR3 nucleotides read TGTGCCATCACCAACCTTCCCACGGTCGGCTACACCTTC. This gives the protein CAITNLPTVGYTF.

The chain recombines TRBV18 with TRBJ2-2, with TRBD1 identical over 8 bases. V lost 1 base, J lost 7 bases, and 5 bases stayed unmatched. The CDR3 runs 15 residues. The germline V gene has CDR1 KGHSH and CDR2 LQKENI. The CDR3 loop is CASSPQAGGIGELFF. In nucleotides, the CDR3 is TGTGCCAGCTCACCACAGGCAGGGGGCATCGGGGAGCTGTTTTTT.

The chain joins TRBV15 to TRBJ2-5, with a possible D match to TRBD1 (6 bases). Germline loops: CDR1 LNHNV, CDR2 YYDKDF (reference sequence). This CDR3 has 13 residues. V gave up 4 bases and J gave up 2 bases, with 8 bases separating them. The CDR3 loop is CATSIGQQETQYF. CDR3 in DNA: TGTGCCACCAGCATCGGACAGCAAGAGACCCAGTACTTC.

Only one count was recorded for this clone. The chain joins TRBV5-1 to TRBJ2-1; 7 nucleotides match TRBD1. V was pared by 3 bases and J by 8 bases, with 11 bases of the junction left unmatched. CDR3 length: 15 residues. Germline lookup yields CDR1 SGHRS and CDR2 YFSETQ. CDR3 in DNA: TGCGCCAGCAGCTCACCCATAGGACAGGCCTATGAGCAGTTCTTC. Translating it yields CASSSPIGQAYEQFF.

The chain has TRBV18 and TRBJ2-2; 10 positions match TRBD2. J was trimmed by 6 bases and V by 3 bases; bases with no gene match: 13. The V gene's germline CDR1 is KGHSH and CDR2 LQKENI. This CDR3 region has 18 residues. The DNA for the CDR3 is TGTGCCAGCTCACCTATTCTAGCGGGAGATGGAAACCCCGGGGAGCTGTTTTTT. It translates to CASSPILAGDGNPGELFF.

On this clone: At the DNA level, this CDR3 is encoded by other sequences in the same sample as well. The chain employs TRBV5-1 and TRBJ2-5; 9 bases map to TRBD2. The CDR3 is 14 residues long. From germline, CDR1 is SGHRS and CDR2 YFSETQ. Unmatched junction bases numbered 3, after V lost 2 bases and J lost 4 bases. This CDR3 is CASSFSGSGETQYF. The CDR3 DNA follows: TGCGCCAGCAGCTTTAGCGGGAGCGGAGAGACCCAGTACTTC. The full variable domain, rest sourced from reference TRBV5-1 and TRBJ2-5, is KAGVTQTPRYLIKTRGQQVTLSCSPISGHRSVSWYQQTPGQGLQFLFEYFSETQRNKGNFPGRFSGRQFSNSRSEMNVSTLELGDSALYLCASSFSGSGETQYFGPGTRLLVL.

As to this clone: This specimen includes other DNA sequences encoding the same CDR3. The chain links TRBV7-2 to TRBJ2-4; TRBD1 is a possible D gene (6 bases). There are 14 residues in the CDR3. Germline lookup yields CDR1 SGHTA and CDR2 FQGNSA. Trimming left V 5 bases short and J 0 bases short, with 8 bases between. CDR3 protein: CASSLTGAKNIQYF. CDR3 nucleotide sequence: TGTGCCAGCAGCCTGACAGGAGCCAAAAACATTCAGTACTTC.

On this clone itself: Other DNA sequences in the sample encode the same CDR3. The rearrangement uses TRBV5-1 and TRBJ2-3; D remains unclear. Trimming took off 4 bases at V and 0 bases at J, with 9 bases between the two ends. CDR1 is SGHRS, CDR2 YFSETQ, per germline. The CDR3 extends over 14 amino acids. The CDR3: CASSPRGSTDTQYF. The CDR3 nucleotides are TGCGCCAGCAGCCCTCGAGGCAGCACAGATACGCAGTATTTT.

The chain links TRBV27 to TRBJ2-7; 8 bases agree with TRBD1. The CDR3 has 17 amino acids. Trimming removed 4 bases from V and 3 bases from J; junction bases left unmatched: 14. The germline CDR1 and CDR2 sequences are MNHEY and SMNVEV (reference sequence). CDR3 sequence reads: CASSSLTGTGPNYEQYF. The CDR3 bases are TGTGCCAGCAGTTCCCTCACCGGGACAGGACCCAACTACGAGCAGTACTTC.

The chain is built from TRBV5-4 and TRBJ1-2, with D tentatively TRBD1 (5 bases). Deletions cut 4 bases from V and 8 bases from J, with 33 bases between. The CDR3 covers 19 residues. CDR1 SGHNT and CDR2 YYREEE come from the germline V gene (reference sequence). The CDR3 DNA reads as TGTGCCAGCAGCCCTTGGGGCCCCACCGAGGAGGGGCGGAGGCAGGGCTACACCTTC. It encodes CASSPWGPTEEGRRQGYTF.

The chain carries TRBV19 and TRBJ2-2; D unclear. The germline V gene has CDR1 LNHDA and CDR2 SQIVND (reference sequence). V lost 5 bases and J 8 bases, leaving 21 bases between the germline ends. The CDR3 extends over 16 amino acids. The DNA for the CDR3 is TGTGCCAGTAGTGCAAAGACCCCCATATTTACGGGGGAGCTGTTTTTT. This codes for CASSAKTPIFTGELFF.

The CDR3 coding sequence is TGTGCCAGCAGCGTCCGACAGGGACTCTCTGAAAAACTGTTTTTT. Amino acids: CASSVRQGLSEKLFF. The chain couples TRBV9 to TRBJ1-4, with 7 bases aligning to TRBD1. Trimming cost V 2 bases and J 7 bases; bases outside gene matches: 8. The length of the CDR3 is 15 residues. The germline V gene has CDR1 SGDLS and CDR2 YYNGEE.

The chain employs TRBV6-5 and TRBJ2-7; 8 nucleotides line up with TRBD2. This CDR3 contains 16 residues. CDR1 and CDR2 (germline): MNHEY, SVGAGI. The J segment lost 1 base and the V segment lost 2 bases, leaving 7 bases of the junction unmatched. CDR3 loop: CASSYARGLGSYEQYF. CDR3 nucleotide sequence: TGTGCCAGCAGTTACGCCAGGGGACTAGGGTCCTACGAGCAGTACTTC.

The CDR3 is CASSQGQALREQFF. The DNA for the CDR3 is TGCGCCAGCAGCCAAGGACAGGCCCTCAGGGAGCAGTTCTTC. The rearrangement uses TRBV4-1 and TRBJ2-1; the D gene is possibly TRBD1 (6 bases). This CDR3 region has 14 residues. V was cut by 1 base and J by 10 bases, with 14 bases left in between. CDR1 MGHRA and CDR2 YSYEKL come from the germline V gene.

This chain connects TRBV11-3 to TRBJ2-1; D not certain. The CDR3 spans 13 residues. Trimming pared 5 bases from V and 7 bases from J, leaving 12 bases between. The germline CDR1 and CDR2 sequences are SGHNT and YENEEA. The CDR3, as DNA: TGTGCCAGCAGCCCTCCCGGTGGTAATGAGCAGTTCTTC. Translation: CASSPPGGNEQFF.

This chain connects TRBV7-8 to TRBJ1-5, with 8 bases lining up with TRBD1. Looked up from germline, CDR1 is SGHVS and CDR2 is FQNEAQ. J lost 2 bases, V lost 5 bases, and 14 bases had no gene match. The CDR3 covers 18 residues. The CDR3 protein is CASSRTGTGRLGNQPQHF. CDR3 nucleotide sequence: TGTGCCAGCAGCCGGACCGGGACAGGCAGGTTAGGCAATCAGCCCCAGCATTTT.

V gene TRBV5-8 combines with J gene TRBJ1-4, with 9 bases aligning to TRBD1. Germline values: CDR1 SGHTS, CDR2 YDEGEE. This CDR3 has 17 amino acids. Trimming took 0 bases from V and 7 from J; bases not matched to a gene: 10. In nucleotides, the CDR3 is TGTGCCAGCAGCTTGGGAACTACAGGGGGCAGCGCTGAAAAACTGTTTTTT. Protein sequence: CASSLGTTGGSAEKLFF.

The J gene is TRBJ2-2, the V gene TRBV21-1; the table's TRBD1 call for D was not verified on the DNA. TRBV21-1 is given as a pseudogene. The CDR3 covers 19 residues. The chain's CDR3 is CASSMVTETRPPNTGELFF. CDR3 DNA: TGTGCCAGCAGCATGGTGACAGAGACGCGACCACCGAACACCGGGGAGCTGTTTTTT.

This chain joins TRBV15 and TRBJ2-1; unclear D gene. This CDR3 has 12 residues. CDR1 is LNHNV and CDR2 is YYDKDF in the germline V gene (reference sequence). Trimming pared 3 bases from V and 8 bases from J, leaving 8 bases between. CDR3 region: CATSRLNDEQFF. CDR3 DNA sequence: TGTGCCACCAGCAGGCTGAACGATGAGCAGTTCTTC.

The rearrangement links TRBV28 to TRBJ2-1; TRBD2 matches 9 bases. The V gene end was trimmed by 2 bases and the J gene end by 3 bases; junction bases not matched to a gene: 2. Per germline, CDR1 MDHEN and CDR2 SYDVKM. CDR3 length: 15 amino acids. The CDR3 reads CASSLASGDYNEQFF. The CDR3 nucleotides are TGTGCCAGCAGTTTAGCTAGCGGGGACTACAATGAGCAGTTCTTC.

The J gene is TRBJ2-2, the V gene TRBV6-1; 8 bases are shared with TRBD1. V dropped 4 bases and J dropped 4; count of bases not matched to a gene: 8. This CDR3 contains 16 residues. Germline V gives CDR1 MNHNS, CDR2 SASEGT. The CDR3 loop reads CASSGRRQGSTGELFF. CDR3 nucleotides: TGTGCCAGCAGTGGTAGAAGACAGGGGAGCACCGGGGAGCTGTTTTTT.

This rearrangement joins TRBV12-5 to TRBJ1-2, with unresolved D. Germline assignment: CDR1 LGHNT and CDR2 FRNRAP. The V end lost 0 bases, the J end lost 0 bases, and 11 bases lay between the germline ends. The CDR3 sequence is 16 residues long. The CDR3 bases are TGTGCTAGTGGTTTGGTAAAGGACGGTTCTAACTATGGCTACACCTTC. This encodes CASGLVKDGSNYGYTF.

The chain combines TRBV6-7 with TRBJ1-1; maybe TRBD1 (6 bases). TRBV6-7 carries the ORF label, with uncertain function. There are 16 residues in the CDR3. Trimming removed 2 bases at V and 2 bases at J, with 15 bases between. The CDR3 nucleotides are TGTGCCAGCAGTTACCCAGACCGGACAGCCAACACTGAAGCTTTCTTT. Amino acid sequence: CASSYPDRTANTEAFF.